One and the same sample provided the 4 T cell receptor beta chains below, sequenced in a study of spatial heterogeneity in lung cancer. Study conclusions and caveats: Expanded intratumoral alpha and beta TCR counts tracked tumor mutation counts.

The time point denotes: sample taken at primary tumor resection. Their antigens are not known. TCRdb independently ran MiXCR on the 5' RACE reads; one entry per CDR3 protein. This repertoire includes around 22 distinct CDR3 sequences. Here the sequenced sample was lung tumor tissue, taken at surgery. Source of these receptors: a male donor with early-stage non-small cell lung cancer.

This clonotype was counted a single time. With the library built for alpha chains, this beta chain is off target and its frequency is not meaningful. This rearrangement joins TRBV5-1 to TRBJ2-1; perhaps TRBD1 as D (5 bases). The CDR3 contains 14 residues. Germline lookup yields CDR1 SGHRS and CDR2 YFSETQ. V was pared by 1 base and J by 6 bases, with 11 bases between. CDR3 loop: CASSLYQGSNEQFF. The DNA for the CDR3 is TGCGCCAGCAGCTTGTACCAGGGAAGCAATGAGCAGTTCTTC.

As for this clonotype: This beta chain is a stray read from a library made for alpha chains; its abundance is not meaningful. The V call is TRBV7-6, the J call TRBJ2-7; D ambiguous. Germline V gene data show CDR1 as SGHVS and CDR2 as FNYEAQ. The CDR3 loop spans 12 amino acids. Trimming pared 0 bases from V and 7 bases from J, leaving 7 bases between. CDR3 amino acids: CASSLALGEQYF. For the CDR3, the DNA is TGTGCCAGCAGCTTAGCCCTCGGTGAGCAGTACTTC.

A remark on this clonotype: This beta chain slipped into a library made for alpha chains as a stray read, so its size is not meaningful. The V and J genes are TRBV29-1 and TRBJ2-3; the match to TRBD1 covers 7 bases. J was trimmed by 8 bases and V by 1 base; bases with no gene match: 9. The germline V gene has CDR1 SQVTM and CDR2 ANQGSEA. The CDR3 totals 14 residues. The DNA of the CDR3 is TGCAGCGTTGAAGCTTACCTCAGGGGGTCTACGCAGTATTTT. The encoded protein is CSVEAYLRGSTQYF.

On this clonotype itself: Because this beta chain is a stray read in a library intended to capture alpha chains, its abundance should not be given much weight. This CDR3 reads CASSFNSNQPQHF. For the CDR3, the DNA is TGTGCCAGTAGTTTTAATAGCAATCAGCCCCAGCATTTT. This chain links TRBV19 with TRBJ1-5; D unclear. The CDR3 length is 13 residues. Germline V gene data show CDR1 as LNHDA and CDR2 as SQIVND (reference sequence). Trimming pared 5 bases from V and 0 bases from J, leaving 5 bases between.